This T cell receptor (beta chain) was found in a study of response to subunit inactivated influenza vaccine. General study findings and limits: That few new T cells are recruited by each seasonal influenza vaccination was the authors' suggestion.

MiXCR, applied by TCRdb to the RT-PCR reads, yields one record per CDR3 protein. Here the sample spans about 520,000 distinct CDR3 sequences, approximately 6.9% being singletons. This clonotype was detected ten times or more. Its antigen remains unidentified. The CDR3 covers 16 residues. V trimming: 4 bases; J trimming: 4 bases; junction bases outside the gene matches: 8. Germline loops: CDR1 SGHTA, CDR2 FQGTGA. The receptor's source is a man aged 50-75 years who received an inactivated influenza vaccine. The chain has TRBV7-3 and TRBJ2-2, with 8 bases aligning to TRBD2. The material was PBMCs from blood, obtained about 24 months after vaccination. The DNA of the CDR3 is TGTGCCAGCAGCTCCCCAGCGGGAGACCCCACCGGGGAGCTGTTTTTT. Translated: CASSSPAGDPTGELFF.